The 19 T cell receptor beta chains below come from one sample, sequenced in a study of regulatory T cells in long-lasting Graves disease. iRepertoire HTBI primers and Arm-PCR of CDR3 regions built TCR beta libraries. TCRdb redid the calling of the multiplex PCR reads with MiXCR, one entry per CDR3 protein. This sample has fewer than 450,000 distinct CDR3 sequences, with 15% found just once. Documented time point: newly diagnosed GD, antithyroid drugs for less than 3 months. TCR sequences were obtained from RNA taken from PBMCs. These data were also filed under a second study, of T cells in Graves' hyperthyroidism and ophthalmopathy.

Sequenced material: peripheral blood mononuclear cells (PBMCs), taken at new diagnosis, from a patient treated with antithyroid drugs. The receptors here all came from a woman in her 40s with Graves disease.

This clonotype was counted many times. This chain connects TRBV30 to TRBJ1-1; 7 nucleotides line up with TRBD1. This CDR3 has 15 amino acids. Germline values: CDR1 GTSNPN, CDR2 SVGIG (reference sequence). J gave up 0 bases and V 1 base, and 5 bases lay outside the gene matches. The chain's CDR3 is CAWSEGGSLNTEAFF. CDR3 nucleotides: TGTGCCTGGAGTGAAGGGGGCTCACTGAACACTGAAGCTTTCTTT.

This clonotype appeared many times. This rearrangement joins TRBV28 to TRBJ2-5, with 10 bases that match TRBD1. Per germline, CDR1 MDHEN and CDR2 SYDVKM. Unmatched junction bases numbered 12, after V lost 3 bases and J lost 5 bases. CDR3 length: 17 residues. The DNA of the CDR3 is TGTGCCAGCAGTTTCCCTTCCCCCGGGACAGGGGACGAGACCCAGTACTTC. Its protein is CASSFPSPGTGDETQYF.

The chain employs TRBV6-1 and TRBJ2-2, with D perhaps matching TRBD1 or TRBD2 (6 bases each). V was shortened by 0 bases and J by 0 bases, with 23 bases between the two germline ends. CDR1 is MNHNS and CDR2 is SASEGT in the germline V gene. The CDR3 consists of 21 residues. CDR3 nucleotides: TGTGCCAGCAGTGAAGCGCTTCGATGGGGGCGGGGCGGGACGAACACCGGGGAGCTGTTTTTT. Amino acid sequence: CASSEALRWGRGGTNTGELFF.

This clonotype was detected ten times or more. This chain connects TRBV6-5 to TRBJ2-1; TRBD2 matches at 10 bases. V gave up 2 bases and J gave up 4 bases; unmatched junction bases: 8. The CDR3 runs 17 residues. Germline V lookup: CDR1 MNHEY, CDR2 SVGAGI. Here the CDR3 reads CASSYEASGGYYNEQFF. CDR3 nucleotides: TGTGCCAGCAGTTACGAAGCTAGCGGGGGTTATTACAATGAGCAGTTCTTC.

The J gene is TRBJ2-1, the V gene TRBV28; the match to TRBD2 covers 7 bases. Trimming took 5 bases from V and 7 from J; bases not matched to a gene: 11. The CDR3 consists of 15 residues. Germline-derived CDR1 and CDR2 are MDHEN and SYDVKM. The CDR3 coding sequence is TGTGCCAGCAGTCCGGGGGGAGGAGGTAATAATGAGCAGTTCTTC. Its translation is CASSPGGGGNNEQFF.

The chain couples TRBV11-2 to TRBJ2-1; 7 nucleotides line up with TRBD2. V was clipped by 2 bases and J by 5 bases; unmatched bases: 6. The CDR3 extends over 15 amino acids. Per the germline V gene, CDR1 is SGHAT and CDR2 is FQNNGV. This CDR3 reads CASSLNPGGNNEQFF. The CDR3 bases are TGTGCCAGCAGCTTAAACCCGGGAGGAAACAATGAGCAGTTCTTC.

V usage is TRBV2 and J usage is TRBJ2-3, with 14 nucleotides matching TRBD2. The J call could be wrong; TRBJ2-1 is a better fit for the DNA end. The CDR3 covers 17 residues. The germline V gene has CDR1 SNHLY and CDR2 FYNNEI. CDR3 sequence reads: CASSGGTSGRSPDEQFF. DNA for the CDR3: TGTGCCAGCAGCGGGGGGACTAGCGGGAGATCCCCCGATGAGCAGTTCTTC.

This clonotype was detected a few times. CDR3 in amino acids: CASSWDRSNQPQHF. CDR3 DNA sequence: TGTGCCAGCAGTTGGGACAGGAGCAATCAGCCCCAGCATTTT. J is TRBJ1-5 and V is TRBV6-5, with 8 bases that match TRBD1. The germline gives CDR1 MNHEY, CDR2 SVGAGI. V lost 4 bases to trimming and J lost 1 base; unmatched junction nucleotides: 0. CDR3 length: 14 residues.

The sample holds many counts of this clonotype. At one of its ends the junction is not consistent with the germline gene, which may arise from a read error. The chain couples TRBV2 to TRBJ2-7, with a weak D call TRBD1 (5 bases). The CDR3 has 12 residues. CDR1 is SNHLY and CDR2 is FYNNEI in the germline V gene. The CDR3 DNA sequence: TGTGCCCTTCTAGGGCAGGGCTACAAGCAGTACTTC. This translates into CALLGQGYKQYF.

This clonotype was detected many times. The V and J genes are TRBV13 and TRBJ2-7; 8 nucleotides agree with TRBD2. Germline loops: CDR1 PRHDT, CDR2 FYEKMQ (reference sequence). V lost 4 bases and J lost 2; bases outside the gene matches: 10. There are 16 residues in the CDR3. CDR3 DNA sequence: TGTGCCAGCAGCTCCCATGAAAGCGGGAGCCCCTACGAGCAGTACTTC. Translated: CASSSHESGSPYEQYF.

The chain has TRBV6-2 or TRBV6-3 and TRBJ2-5; D perhaps matches TRBD1 (6 bases). Deletions cut 2 bases from V and 4 bases from J, with 11 bases between. Per the germline V gene, CDR1 is MNHEY and CDR2 is SVGEGT. The CDR3 is 14 amino acids. The CDR3 here is CASSYRGSPETQYF. The CDR3 nucleotides are TGTGCCAGCAGTTACAGGGGGTCTCCAGAGACCCAGTACTTC.

This clonotype was seen more than once but under ten times. This sequence joins TRBV18 and TRBJ2-3; D is unclear. Germline V lookup: CDR1 KGHSH, CDR2 LQKENI. CDR3 length: 17 residues. V dropped 3 bases and J dropped 1 base, with 17 bases sitting between them. CDR3 bases: TGTGCCAGCTCACCTCCGAGGCTAGGGTTTGGCACAGATACGCAGTATTTT. Translating it yields CASSPPRLGFGTDTQYF.

In its sample, this clonotype was seen a few times. V gene TRBV19 combines with J gene TRBJ1-1; possibly TRBD1 for D (5 bases). The V and J ends lost 3 bases and 0 bases respectively, with 8 bases between them. The CDR3 is 14 residues long. Germline CDR1 reads LNHDA; CDR2 reads SQIVND (reference sequence). CDR3 residues: CASSIVGVNTEAFF. The CDR3 bases are TGTGCCAGTAGTATCGTGGGGGTGAACACTGAAGCTTTCTTT.

This clonotype was seen just once. A much bigger clone sits one base away, suggesting this may be a read error. This chain connects TRBV19 to TRBJ2-2; TRBD2 aligns across 9 bases. The junction had 7 bases not matched to a gene; V was cut back by 5 bases and J by 6 bases. Germline V lookup: CDR1 LNHDA, CDR2 SQIVND (reference sequence). The CDR3 is made up of 15 amino acids. This CDR3 reads CASSSGTSNAGELFF. The CDR3 DNA is TGTGCCAGTAGTTCCGGGACTAGCAACGCCGGGGAGCTGTTTTTT.

A few counts support this clonotype. The rearrangement links TRBV5-1 to TRBJ2-1; D tentatively reads TRBD1 or TRBD2 (6 bases each). V lost 3 bases and J lost 4, with 14 bases in between. Germline CDR1 reads SGHRS; CDR2 reads YFSETQ. The CDR3 runs to 15 residues. The CDR3 protein is CASSWARGTYNEQFF. In nucleotides, the CDR3 is TGCGCCAGCAGCTGGGCCCGCGGGACATACAATGAGCAGTTCTTC.

This clonotype came up many times. V usage is TRBV20-1 and J usage is TRBJ2-2; 7 bases fit TRBD1. The V and J ends lost 0 bases and 3 bases, in that order; junction bases with no gene match: 10. The CDR3 is 17 residues long. Germline values: CDR1 DFQATT, CDR2 SNEGSKA (reference sequence). CDR3 region: CSAREPGPGTDTGELFF. The CDR3 bases are TGCAGTGCTAGAGAGCCCGGCCCGGGGACAGACACCGGGGAGCTGTTTTTT.

Only a few counts were recorded for this clonotype. This chain connects TRBV20-1 to TRBJ2-2, with D perhaps given as TRBD1 or TRBD2 (5 bases each). Germline CDR1 is DFQATT and CDR2 is SNEGSKA (reference sequence). V dropped 6 bases and J dropped 4 bases, with 18 bases sitting between them. CDR3 length equals 15 residues. CDR3 DNA sequence: TGCAGTGCCACTGTTCCGGGGCGCAGCACCGGGGAGCTGTTTTTT. Encoded protein: CSATVPGRSTGELFF.

This clonotype occurred many times. The chain combines TRBV13 with TRBJ1-2; TRBD1 matches 7 bases. This CDR3 region has 17 residues. CDR1 PRHDT and CDR2 FYEKMQ come from the germline V gene (reference sequence). The V gene end was trimmed by 1 base and the J gene end by 2 bases; junction bases not matched to a gene: 10. The CDR3 DNA is TGTGCCAGCAGCTTAGACGGGGCGGGACAGCCAAACTATGGCTACACCTTC. It yields the protein CASSLDGAGQPNYGYTF.

This clonotype was seen repeatedly, ten times or more. The chain couples TRBV30 to TRBJ2-7; 9 positions match TRBD2. V lost 2 bases to trimming and J lost 0 bases; unmatched junction nucleotides: 5. Germline-derived CDR1 and CDR2 are GTSNPN and SVGIG (reference sequence). The CDR3 is 15 amino acids. CDR3 sequence (DNA): TGTGCCTGGAGTTTGGCTAGCGGGAACTCCTACGAGCAGTACTTC. Its protein product is CAWSLASGNSYEQYF.